A selection of T cell receptor beta chains follows, all from one sample in a study of early T cells in non-severe SARS-CoV-2 infection. One entry per CDR3 protein results from TCRdb running MiXCR on the 5' RACE reads. Counted here are tens of thousands of distinct CDR3 sequences, approximately 10% occurring once; the ten biggest clones make up roughly 4%. The sequencing here drew on whole blood, taken at baseline. The receptors stem from an adult who was a healthcare worker with PCR-confirmed SARS-CoV-2 infection or an uninfected control (not recorded which). CDR3s include the opening cysteine and the closing phenylalanine or tryptophan. A D gene is named only where the DNA matches it firmly. Some rows have no size entry. The others give once, few or many, or a class for an expanded clone.

J	size	V	D	CDR3	DNA
TRBJ2-2	-	TRBV6-5	-	CASTPGGSFPGELFF	TGTGCCAGCACCCCCGGGGGTTCATTTCCCGGGGAGCTGTTTTTT
TRBJ1-6	many	TRBV20-1	-	CSARDVQGGDNSPLHF	TGCAGTGCTAGAGATGTACAGGGTGGGGATAATTCACCCCTCCACTTT
TRBJ2-7	many	TRBV2	TRBD1	CASSGDRTSYEQYF	TGTGCCAGCAGTGGGGACAGAACTTCCTACGAGCAGTACTTC
TRBJ2-3	few	TRBV7-8	TRBD2	CASSYSGGAPVDTQYF	TGTGCCAGCAGCTATAGCGGGGGGGCTCCAGTAGATACGCAGTATTTT
TRBJ2-1	once	TRBV7-2	-	CASSLVGTYNEQFF	TGTGCCAGCAGCTTAGTGGGAACGTACAATGAGCAGTTCTTC
TRBJ2-2	-	TRBV18	-	CASSPGVARAGELFF	TGTGCCAGCTCACCGGGAGTCGCTAGGGCCGGGGAGCTGTTTTTT
TRBJ1-1	-	TRBV20-1	-	CSGRWGGRNTEAFF	TGCAGTGGTAGGTGGGGCGGCAGGAACACTGAAGCTTTCTTT
TRBJ1-1	few	TRBV5-1	TRBD1	CASSFGLDRATEAFF	TGCGCCAGCAGCTTTGGCCTCGACAGGGCTACTGAAGCTTTCTTT
TRBJ2-1	few	TRBV11-3	TRBD2	CASTSGNEQFF	TGTGCCAGCACTAGCGGGAACGAGCAGTTCTTC
TRBJ1-4	many	TRBV6-1	-	CASSEARAGLGEKLFF	TGTGCCAGCAGTGAAGCGCGGGCAGGGTTGGGAGAAAAACTGTTTTTT
TRBJ2-7	many	TRBV19	TRBD1	CASGTGGGKAYEQYF	TGTGCCAGTGGTACAGGGGGCGGGAAGGCGTACGAGCAGTACTTC
TRBJ2-1	many	TRBV4-1	-	CASSRGSRLGSYNEQFF	TGCGCCAGCAGCCGAGGGTCGCGACTCGGCTCCTACAATGAGCAGTTCTTC
TRBJ2-1	many	TRBV19	TRBD2	CASSIVGGRALDEQFF	TGTGCCAGTAGTATAGTAGGCGGGAGGGCCTTGGATGAGCAGTTCTTC
TRBJ2-2	few	TRBV29-1	-	CSATRGSGELFF	TGCAGCGCGACGAGGGGATCCGGGGAGCTGTTTTTT
TRBJ2-4	many	TRBV11-2	-	CASSLEGWTKNIQYF	TGTGCCAGCAGCTTAGAGGGTTGGACCAAAAACATTCAGTACTTC
TRBJ2-3	few	TRBV3-1	TRBD2	CASRRGSRTDTQYF	TGTGCCAGCAGGCGGGGGAGTCGCACAGATACGCAGTATTTT
TRBJ2-7	-	TRBV19	TRBD2	CASKSGGGPYEQYF	TGTGCCAGTAAGTCCGGCGGGGGACCCTACGAGCAGTACTTC
TRBJ1-6	few	TRBV6-5	TRBD1	CASSYDSGGHINSPLHF	TGTGCCAGCAGTTATGATTCAGGGGGCCATATTAATTCACCCCTCCACTTT
TRBJ2-1	few	TRBV11-2	-	CASSLEGLNEQFF	TGTGCCAGCAGCTTAGAAGGGCTCAATGAGCAGTTCTTC
TRBJ2-5	many	TRBV29-1	-	CSGGANVQETQYF	TGCAGCGGCGGGGCGAACGTCCAAGAGACCCAGTACTTC
TRBJ2-3	-	TRBV9	TRBD1	CASSGRDRVLHTDTQYF	TGTGCCAGCAGCGGCCGGGACAGGGTCCTTCACACAGATACGCAGTATTTT
TRBJ1-1	few	TRBV7-9	TRBD1	CASSDRDRIIPEAFF	TGTGCCAGCAGCGACAGGGACAGGATTATCCCTGAAGCTTTCTTT
TRBJ2-6	-	TRBV6-6	-	CASKPGANVLTF	TGTGCCTCCAAACCCGGGGCCAACGTCCTGACTTTC
TRBJ2-1	-	TRBV5-1	-	CASSLGAGLSYNEQFF	TGCGCCAGCAGCTTGGGGGCGGGGCTCTCCTACAATGAGCAGTTCTTC
TRBJ2-7	-	TRBV10-3	-	CAITAGSRTYEQYF	TGTGCCATCACCGCAGGGTCCCGTACCTACGAGCAGTACTTC
TRBJ1-3	many	TRBV7-3	-	CASSRYGDSGNTIYF	TGTGCCAGCAGCCGATACGGAGACTCTGGAAACACCATATATTTT
TRBJ2-2	few	TRBV6-6	TRBD1	CASSRQGQANTGELFF	TGTGCCAGCAGCCGGCAGGGACAGGCGAACACCGGGGAGCTGTTTTTT
TRBJ1-1	many	TRBV19	TRBD1	CASSIRGQDPNTEAFF	TGTGCCAGTAGTATAAGGGGACAGGACCCAAACACTGAAGCTTTCTTT
TRBJ1-1	-	TRBV5-1	-	CASSLVGGIREEAFF	TGCGCCAGCAGCTTGGTAGGGGGTATACGGGAAGAAGCTTTCTTT
TRBJ2-2	-	TRBV3-2	-	CASSQADSGELFF	TGTGCCAGCAGCCAAGCAGATTCCGGGGAGCTGTTTTTT
TRBJ2-1	few	TRBV6-4	-	CASSDRSMSEQFF	TGTGCCAGCAGTGACAGGTCAATGAGTGAGCAGTTCTTC
TRBJ2-1	many	TRBV12-5	-	CASGLTSSYNEQFF	TGTGCTAGTGGTTTGACATCTTCCTACAATGAGCAGTTCTTC
TRBJ2-5	few	TRBV18	-	CASSPMKSTETQYF	TGTGCCAGCTCACCAATGAAGAGTACAGAGACCCAGTACTTC
TRBJ1-5	few	TRBV19	-	CASSPGLHSNQPQHF	TGTGCCAGTAGTCCCGGGTTACATAGCAATCAGCCCCAGCATTTT
TRBJ2-5	-	TRBV20-1	TRBD1	CSVTGTGQETQYF	TGCAGTGTCACGGGGACAGGGCAAGAGACCCAGTACTTC
TRBJ2-1	many	TRBV14	TRBD2	CASSQLAGVYNEQFF	TGTGCCAGCAGCCAACTAGCGGGAGTCTACAATGAGCAGTTCTTC
TRBJ2-1	-	TRBV7-6	-	CASSLVPRGPMGEQFF	TGTGCCAGCAGCTTAGTCCCGCGGGGGCCCATGGGTGAGCAGTTCTTT
TRBJ1-1	-	TRBV7-9	-	CASSFQESTEAFF	TGTGCCAGCAGCTTTCAGGAAAGCACTGAAGCTTTCTTT